This TCR beta chain came from a study of blood T cell repertoires in COVID-19. Study background: COVID-19 samples collected from the United States, Italy and Spain covered acute and convalescent phases.

In the study's own analysis: It was from reference gene primer amplification that nucleated cell counts were estimated. The protocol was immunoSEQ multiplex PCR, while the TCRdb copy is restricted to in-frame clones and leaves out a portion. V, J and clone size are those of that table, while D and trimming were read from the DNA. The profile shows fewer than 85,000 clones, 83% of them singletons. The CDR3 is 14 amino acids. Germline V lookup: CDR1 MNHEY, CDR2 SVGAGI. The germline V and J ends were trimmed by 6 bases and 2 bases, with 13 bases remaining between them. The sequenced sample consisted of peripheral blood. The TCR originated in a woman aged 60-75 years with acute or convalescent COVID-19. The rearrangement uses TRBV6-5 and TRBJ1-2; perhaps TRBD1 as D (6 bases). CDR3 residues: CASSGLTGNYGYTF. The CDR3 coding sequence is TGTGCCAGCAGCGGCTTGACAGGAAACTATGGCTACACCTTC.